The entry that follows covers one T cell receptor beta chain sequence. Antigen: not known. This sample is drawn from a study of identical twins. Overall study results and limits: Zero-insertion analyses could be partly confounded by invariant MAIT and iNKT cells.

V lost 6 bases and J lost 5; bases outside the gene matches: 6. This CDR3 comprises 13 residues. Germline CDR1 and CDR2: MNHNS and SASEGT. The cDNA had a unique molecular identifier and a template-switch universal primer site. Each CDR3 protein is one row after TCRdb ran MiXCR on the 5' RACE reads. This sample carries 450,000 or so distinct CDR3 sequences, approximately 24% of them seen once, and the ten largest clones take 2.9%. This sample also appeared in a second study, on T cells expressing NK-cell markers.

The chain recombines TRBV6-1 with TRBJ1-1; 7 nucleotides agree with TRBD1. This receptor was obtained from a woman younger than 30 in good health. The sequenced sample consisted of CD4+ T cells sorted from blood. In nucleotides, the CDR3 is TGTGCCAGCAGAAAACAGGGGTTAACTGAAGCTTTCTTT. Translated: CASRKQGLTEAFF.